Described below is a single T cell receptor (beta chain) sequence and its context. Its antigen is undetermined. The CDR3 sequence is 15 residues long. V was trimmed by 0 bases and J by 7 bases, leaving 13 bases between them. Looked up from germline, CDR1 is DFQATT and CDR2 is SNEGSKA (reference sequence). Then a second PCR, running about 6 to 12 cycles, was carried out with a sample-barcoded 5' primer and a J-beta primer mix. TCRdb processed the 5' RACE reads anew with MiXCR; each CDR3 protein has one entry. The sample holds about 670,000 distinct CDR3 sequences, around 41% seen once. The data stem from a study of blood T cells in healthy people across ages. Regarding the study as a whole: Long-lived donors had more naive CD4+ cells and higher diversity than aged donors.

The clonotype originates from an elderly man in good health. The gene calls are TRBV20-1 and TRBJ1-6; a weak D match, TRBD1 (5 bases). Sequencing was performed on blood. The CDR3 nucleotides are TGCAGTGCTAGAGATTGGGGGACGGTAAATTCACCCCTCCACTTT. Amino acids: CSARDWGTVNSPLHF.